Described below is a single T cell receptor beta chain sequence and its context. Its target is not known. The data are from a study of cytotoxic CD8 clonotypes in ibrutinib-treated CLL. Study-level background: Partial responses totalled roughly 24 and complete responses 2; after median roughly 70 months, 14 remained remitted and about 12 progressed. Mean productive templates were roughly 280,000; mean productive rearrangements were 94,082.

The CDR3 spans 16 residues. Trimming stripped 1 base from V and 1 base from J, with 10 bases between. The germline V gene encodes CDR1 MDHEN and CDR2 SYDVKM. Some clones are missing from TCRdb's copy, which holds only in-frame ones; the method was immunoSEQ multiplex PCR. The sample gives 150,000 to 200,000 clones, around nine tenths of which show up once; 3% is in the top ten. Regarding the study as a whole: Increased clonality at ibrutinib response gave way to a return toward baseline at progression. Baseline clonality, higher than in age-matched healthy donors, tracked circulating CD8+ T-cell counts.

The sample in question was PBMCs, obtained at disease progression, from a patient treated with ibrutinib. The sequence was collected from a human donor with chronic lymphocytic leukemia. This rearrangement joins TRBV28 to TRBJ2-2; D gene ambiguous. Here the CDR3 reads CASSLLFTENTGELFF. CDR3 coding DNA: TGTGCCAGCAGTTTATTGTTCACAGAGAACACCGGGGAGCTGTTTTTT.